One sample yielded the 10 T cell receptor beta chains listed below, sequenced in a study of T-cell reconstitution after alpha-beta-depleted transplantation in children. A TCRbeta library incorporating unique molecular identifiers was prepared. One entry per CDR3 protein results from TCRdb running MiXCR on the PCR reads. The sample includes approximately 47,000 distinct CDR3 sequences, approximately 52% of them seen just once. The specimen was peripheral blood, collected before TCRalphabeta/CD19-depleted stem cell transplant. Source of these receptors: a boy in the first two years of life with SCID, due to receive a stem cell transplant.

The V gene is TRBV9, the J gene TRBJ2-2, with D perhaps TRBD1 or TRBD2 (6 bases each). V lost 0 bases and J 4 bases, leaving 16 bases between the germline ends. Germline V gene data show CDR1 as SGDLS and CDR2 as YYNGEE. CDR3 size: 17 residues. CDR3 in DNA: TGTGCCAGCAGCGTAGAGAATGGGGGGCGAAGCACCGGGGAGCTGTTTTTT. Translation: CASSVENGGRSTGELFF.

The CDR3 loop is CASSHRVKETQYF. DNA of the CDR3: TGTGCCAGCAGCCACCGGGTTAAAGAGACCCAGTACTTC. The genes are TRBV3-1 and TRBJ2-5, with D hard to call. This CDR3 contains 13 residues. Trimming stripped 3 bases from V and 3 bases from J, with 8 bases between. Germline CDR1 is LGHDT and CDR2 is YNNKEL (reference sequence).

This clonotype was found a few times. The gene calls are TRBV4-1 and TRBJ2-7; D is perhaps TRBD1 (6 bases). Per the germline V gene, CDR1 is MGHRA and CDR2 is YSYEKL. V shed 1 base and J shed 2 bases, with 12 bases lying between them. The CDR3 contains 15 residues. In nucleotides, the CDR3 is TGCGCCAGCAGCCAAGTCCGAGGGGGTCCCTACGAGCAGTACTTC. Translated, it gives CASSQVRGGPYEQYF.

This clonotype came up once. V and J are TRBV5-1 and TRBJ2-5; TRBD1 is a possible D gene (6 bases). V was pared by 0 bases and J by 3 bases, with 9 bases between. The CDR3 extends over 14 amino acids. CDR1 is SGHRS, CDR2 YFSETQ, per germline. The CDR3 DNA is TGCGCCAGCAGCTTGGTTTCAGGGGAAGAGACCCAGTACTTC. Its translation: CASSLVSGEETQYF.

The CDR3 bases are TGTGCCAGCAGCATCTACAGGGGCTGGGACACCGGGGAGCTGTTTTTT. Protein product: CASSIYRGWDTGELFF. The rearrangement links TRBV7-9 to TRBJ2-2, with 7 nucleotides matching TRBD1. This CDR3 region has 16 residues. The trim removed 5 bases at V and 3 bases at J, leaving 9 bases unmatched. Germline CDR1 and CDR2: SEHNR and FQNEAQ (reference sequence).

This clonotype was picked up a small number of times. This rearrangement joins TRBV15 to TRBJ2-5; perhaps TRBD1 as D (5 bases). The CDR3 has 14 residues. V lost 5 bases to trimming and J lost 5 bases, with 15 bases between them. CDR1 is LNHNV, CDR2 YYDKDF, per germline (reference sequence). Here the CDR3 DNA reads TGTGCCACCAGCGGACGACAGTACGAGGAGACCCAGTACTTC. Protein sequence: CATSGRQYEETQYF.

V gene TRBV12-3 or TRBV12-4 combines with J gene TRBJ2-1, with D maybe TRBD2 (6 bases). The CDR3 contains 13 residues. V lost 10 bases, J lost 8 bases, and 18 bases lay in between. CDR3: CANQFSTGDEQFF. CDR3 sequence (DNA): TGTGCCAACCAGTTTAGTACGGGGGATGAGCAGTTCTTC.

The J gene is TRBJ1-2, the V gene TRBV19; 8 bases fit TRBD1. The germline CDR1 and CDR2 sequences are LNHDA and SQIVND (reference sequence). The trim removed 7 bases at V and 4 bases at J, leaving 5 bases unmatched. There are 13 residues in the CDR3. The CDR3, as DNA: TGTGCCAGTAACGACAGGGGAGGCTATGGCTACACCTTC. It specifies CASNDRGGYGYTF.

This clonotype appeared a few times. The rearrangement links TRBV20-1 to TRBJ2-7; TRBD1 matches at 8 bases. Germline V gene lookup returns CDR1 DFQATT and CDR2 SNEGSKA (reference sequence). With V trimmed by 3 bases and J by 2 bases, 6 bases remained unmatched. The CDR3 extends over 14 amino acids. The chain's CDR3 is CSASLSGQAYEQYF. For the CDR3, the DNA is TGCAGTGCTAGCTTATCGGGACAGGCCTACGAGCAGTACTTC.

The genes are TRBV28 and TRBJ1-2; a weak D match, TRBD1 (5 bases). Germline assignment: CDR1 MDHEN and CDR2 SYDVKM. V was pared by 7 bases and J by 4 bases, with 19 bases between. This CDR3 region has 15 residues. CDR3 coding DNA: TGTGCCAGCACCCTCGAGACAGACGGGAGCTATGGCTACACCTTC. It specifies CASTLETDGSYGYTF.